This T cell receptor beta chain is from a study of cytomegalovirus exposure and HLA in healthy donors. Findings of the study overall: Later analysis identified 16,951 TCR beta sequences associated with HLA alleles, using a false discovery rate threshold of 0.05. HLA restriction was apparent for most CMV-associated TCR beta chains in a later analysis. TCR beta V- and J-gene trimming, according to a later analysis, was linked to a missense DCLRE1C variant.

Of note for this clone: Its specificity is unknown.

PCR primers comprised 60 Vbeta and 13 Jbeta primers. The data were produced by immunoSEQ multiplex PCR, yet TCRdb's version contains in-frame clones alone and is incomplete. The table records about 150,000 clones, roughly 82% of them present only once. Germline V lookup: CDR1 SGHTS, CDR2 YDEGEE. The V end was cut by 2 bases, the J end by 6 bases, with 15 bases between. The CDR3 is 14 residues long. The rearrangement joins TRBV5-8 to TRBJ2-7; D may be TRBD1 (6 bases). This TCR was recovered from a male donor in good health and CMV-seronegative. Sequenced material: PBMCs. In nucleotides, the CDR3 is TGTGCCAGCAGCTTCAGGGGTGAGCTCGGCGAGCAGTACTTC. Translated: CASSFRGELGEQYF.